The 18 T cell receptor beta chains reported below all come from one sample, sequenced in a study of cytomegalovirus exposure and HLA in healthy donors. 13 Jbeta primers and 60 Vbeta primers were used for the PCR. The protocol was immunoSEQ multiplex PCR, while the TCRdb copy is restricted to in-frame clones and leaves out a portion. Of around 190,000 clones listed, over 60% were seen once; the top ten hold 4.5% to 5.5%. The sample was PBMCs. Source of these receptors: a young man in good health and CMV-seropositive.

This clone has more than one count but fewer than ten. The CDR3 nucleotides read TGTGCCAGCAGCTTGGTGGGAGCAGATACGCAGTATTTT. Protein sequence: CASSLVGADTQYF. This chain joins TRBV5-4 and TRBJ2-3, with D perhaps matching TRBD2 (5 bases). V shed 0 bases and J shed 4 bases, with 6 bases lying between them. The CDR3 length is 13 residues. CDR1 and CDR2 (germline): SGHNT, YYREEE (reference sequence).

The chain has TRBV13 and TRBJ2-1, with D unresolved. Trimming took 5 bases from V and 0 from J, leaving 11 bases between them. CDR3 length: 15 amino acids. In germline, CDR1 is PRHDT, CDR2 FYEKMQ (reference sequence). CDR3 in amino acids: CASSAPRGSYNEQFF. In nucleotides, the CDR3 is TGTGCCAGCAGCGCCCCGCGCGGCTCCTACAATGAGCAGTTCTTC. Complete variable domain (other parts from reference TRBV13 and TRBJ2-1): AAGVIQSPRHLIKEKRETATLKCYPIPRHDTVYWYQQGPGQDPQFLISFYEKMQSDKGSIPDRFSAQQFSDYHSELNMSSLELGDSALYFCASSAPRGSYNEQFFGPGTRLTVL.

The CDR3 region has the DNA TGTGCCAGCAGACAGGGCTGGGATTCACCCCTCCACTTT. Residues: CASRQGWDSPLHF. The chain has TRBV6-5 and TRBJ1-6; D is perhaps TRBD1 (6 bases). The germline CDR1 and CDR2 sequences are MNHEY and SVGAGI. The CDR3 length is 13 residues. V was clipped by 6 bases and J by 8 bases, with 11 bases between them.

The V and J genes are TRBV5-4 and TRBJ2-1, with no clear D. The CDR3 consists of 15 residues. CDR1 and CDR2 (germline): SGHNT, YYREEE (reference sequence). V was trimmed by 1 base and J by 4 bases, leaving 12 bases between them. CDR3 amino acids: CASSLSPSGYNEQFF. The DNA of the CDR3 is TGTGCCAGCAGCTTGTCCCCCTCGGGTTACAATGAGCAGTTCTTC.

This clone was picked up a small number of times. The chain has TRBV18 and TRBJ1-3; TRBD1 matches at 8 bases. Trimming took 2 bases from V and 4 from J; bases not matched to a gene: 4. In germline, CDR1 is KGHSH, CDR2 LQKENI. The CDR3 is 15 amino acids. The CDR3 sequence is CASSPSGQGGNTIYF. CDR3 coding DNA: TGTGCCAGCTCACCATCCGGACAGGGAGGAAACACCATATATTTT.

The chain carries TRBV21-1 and TRBJ2-4; the D call TRBD1 from the table was never checked on the DNA. TRBV21-1 is a listed pseudogene. The CDR3 sequence is 16 residues long. The DNA for the CDR3 is TGTGCCAGCAGCACCCACAGAGTTTTGGCCAAAAACATTCAGTACTTC. It translates to CASSTHRVLAKNIQYF.

This chain joins TRBV9 and TRBJ2-7; 11 bases are a match to TRBD2. CDR1 and CDR2 (germline): SGDLS, YYNGEE. The CDR3 has 14 amino acids. Unmatched junction bases numbered 3, after V lost 2 bases and J lost 5 bases. CDR3 in amino acids: CASSVGLAGDEQYF. DNA of the CDR3: TGTGCCAGCAGCGTTGGACTAGCGGGCGACGAGCAGTACTTC. Complete variable domain (other parts from reference TRBV9 and TRBJ2-7): DSGVTQTPKHLITATGQRVTLRCSPRSGDLSVYWYQQSLDQGLQFLIQYYNGEERAKGNILERFSAQQFPDLHSELNLSSLELGDSALYFCASSVGLAGDEQYFGPGTRLTVT.

This clone has more than one count but fewer than ten. The CDR3 protein is CASSSPEQGWRNEQFF. The CDR3 region has the DNA TGTGCCAGCAGCTCACCAGAACAGGGGTGGAGGAATGAGCAGTTCTTC. V gene TRBV7-3 combines with J gene TRBJ2-1; TRBD1 matches at 7 bases. The CDR3 is made up of 16 amino acids. V trimming: 4 bases; J trimming: 7 bases; junction bases outside the gene matches: 13. The germline gives CDR1 SGHTA, CDR2 FQGTGA.

This clone turned up a few times. The chain couples TRBV27 to TRBJ1-1; possible D gene TRBD1, 5 bases. Germline CDR1 reads MNHEY; CDR2 reads SMNVEV (reference sequence). Trimming removed 3 bases at V and 4 bases at J, with 15 bases between. This CDR3 is 15 amino acids long. The CDR3 protein is CASSFINGGGTEAFF. The CDR3 nucleotides read TGTGCCAGCAGTTTCATTAACGGGGGGGGCACTGAAGCTTTCTTT.

V gene TRBV4-1 combines with J gene TRBJ2-1; D gene unclear. Germline CDR1 is MGHRA and CDR2 is YSYEKL. This CDR3 has 14 amino acids. V gave up 1 base and J gave up 6 bases, with 10 bases separating them. CDR3 region: CASSQGHSGNEQFF. Written as DNA, the CDR3 is TGCGCCAGCAGCCAAGGCCACTCGGGCAATGAGCAGTTCTTC.

The chain is built from TRBV19 and TRBJ1-5; 7 nucleotides agree with TRBD1. The CDR3 loop spans 15 amino acids. The trim removed 2 bases at V and 4 bases at J, leaving 5 bases unmatched. Germline CDR1 is LNHDA and CDR2 is SQIVND (reference sequence). Written as DNA, the CDR3 is TGTGCCAGTAGTATATCGGGACAGTCTAATCAGCCCCAGCATTTT. Protein: CASSISGQSNQPQHF.

The chain employs TRBV7-9 and TRBJ2-5; 10 bases match TRBD2. The germline V gene encodes CDR1 SEHNR and CDR2 FQNEAQ (reference sequence). CDR3 length: 16 amino acids. The V gene end was trimmed by 4 bases and the J gene end by 0 bases; junction bases not matched to a gene: 5. The CDR3 DNA reads TGTGCCAGCAGCTATCCAGCGGGGGGGTACCAAGAGACCCAGTACTTC. Protein: CASSYPAGGYQETQYF.

V gene TRBV5-1 combines with J gene TRBJ1-2; D call uncertain. The CDR3 is made up of 14 amino acids. Germline V lookup: CDR1 SGHRS, CDR2 YFSETQ. The V gene lost 0 bases and the J gene lost 0 bases, with 6 bases spanning the gap. CDR3 in amino acids: CASSLGLTNYGYTF. The CDR3 DNA reads as TGCGCCAGCAGCTTGGGACTTACTAACTATGGCTACACCTTC.

The chain couples TRBV4-2 to TRBJ2-3, with 7 positions matching TRBD2. Trimming took 0 bases from V and 14 from J; bases not matched to a gene: 8. The CDR3 covers 13 residues. Germline CDR1 reads LGHNA; CDR2 reads YNFKEQ. The CDR3 nucleotides read TGTGCCAGCAGCCAAGATCTAAGCGGGGAGAGGTATTTT. Protein product: CASSQDLSGERYF.

V gene TRBV5-1 combines with J gene TRBJ2-1; the match to TRBD2 covers 9 bases. This CDR3 region has 16 residues. J lost 4 bases, V lost 0 bases, and 5 bases had no gene match. The germline V gene encodes CDR1 SGHRS and CDR2 YFSETQ. The CDR3 here is CASSLARGGGYNEQFF. CDR3 bases: TGCGCCAGCAGCTTGGCGCGGGGGGGCGGGTACAATGAGCAGTTCTTC.

CDR3 sequence (DNA): TGTGCCAGCAGTAGACAGACCACTGTATTCGAGCAGTACTTC. Translating it yields CASSRQTTVFEQYF. This chain uses TRBV28 with TRBJ2-7; maybe TRBD1 (5 bases). The CDR3 has 14 residues. Germline CDR1 is MDHEN and CDR2 is SYDVKM. The ends were cut back, 5 bases at V and 6 bases at J, with 17 bases in the middle.

V and J are TRBV6-1 and TRBJ1-5, with D tentatively TRBD1 (5 bases). This CDR3 contains 14 residues. V lost 7 bases, J lost 6 bases, and 16 bases lay in between. The germline V gene has CDR1 MNHNS and CDR2 SASEGT. The CDR3 DNA follows: TGTGCCAGCACCTTGGGGGGGAAGGGTCAGCCCCAGCATTTT. This sequence encodes CASTLGGKGQPQHF.

The chain uses TRBV12-5 and TRBJ2-7, with TRBD2 identical over 7 bases. Germline V CDR1 and CDR2: LGHNT, FRNRAP. This CDR3 has 15 residues. V lost 1 base to trimming and J lost 0 bases; unmatched junction nucleotides: 3. Here the CDR3 reads CASGLGGGGSYEQYF. The CDR3, as DNA: TGTGCTAGTGGTTTGGGGGGCGGGGGCTCCTACGAGCAGTACTTC.